The 19 T cell receptor beta chains given below trace back to one sample, sequenced in a study of blood T cell repertoires in COVID-19. Some clones are missing from TCRdb's copy, which holds only in-frame ones; the method was immunoSEQ multiplex PCR. Seen here are 250,000 or so clones, 70% to 90% observed once, and the top ten hold roughly 10%. The sample comprised PBMCs or T cells enriched from blood (not recorded which). The receptors were gathered from a man under 40 who had recovered from COVID-19.

The chain employs TRBV11-3 and TRBJ2-5; D perhaps matches TRBD1 (6 bases). The CDR3 totals 15 residues. Trimming took off 1 base at V and 2 bases at J, with 11 bases between the two ends. Germline V gives CDR1 SGHNT, CDR2 YENEEA. CDR3 nucleotide sequence: TGTGCCAGCAGCTTAGGTTCCAGGGGTCAAGAGACCCAGTACTTC. The encoded protein is CASSLGSRGQETQYF.

The sample holds one count of this clone. The genes are TRBV3-1 (or the pseudogene TRBV3-2) and TRBJ2-7; TRBD2 is a possible D gene (6 bases). The germline CDR1 and CDR2 sequences are LGHDT and YNNKEL (reference sequence). Trimming pared 6 bases from V and 0 bases from J, leaving 15 bases between. This CDR3 contains 15 residues. CDR3: CASSQPGRSSYEQYF. CDR3 DNA: TGTGCCAGCAGTCAGCCGGGGAGGAGCTCCTACGAGCAGTACTTC.

The chain joins TRBV5-1 to TRBJ1-1; D remains ambiguous. Germline CDR1 SGHRS, CDR2 YFSETQ. CDR3 length equals 15 residues. V was pared by 0 bases and J by 1 base, with 10 bases between. CDR3 sequence: CASSLEAATNTEAFF. The DNA of the CDR3 is TGCGCCAGCAGCTTGGAGGCGGCTACGAACACTGAAGCTTTCTTT.

This sequence joins TRBV30 and TRBJ2-1, with D maybe TRBD2 (6 bases). The germline V gene has CDR1 GTSNPN and CDR2 SVGIG (reference sequence). The length of the CDR3 is 16 residues. Trimming stripped 3 bases from V and 3 bases from J, with 18 bases between. As DNA, the CDR3 is TGTGCCTGGAGGACGAGCGGGCTCCACCTCTACAATGAGCAGTTCTTC. This sequence encodes CAWRTSGLHLYNEQFF.

This clone was picked up one time. The rearrangement uses TRBV6-1 and TRBJ2-2; tentatively, D is TRBD2 (7 bases). This CDR3 region has 16 residues. Trimming took off 2 bases at V and 4 bases at J, with 14 bases between the two ends. CDR1 MNHNS and CDR2 SASEGT come from the germline V gene. The chain's CDR3 is CASSERGGRVTGELFF. CDR3 DNA: TGTGCCAGCAGTGAAAGGGGGGGGCGAGTCACCGGGGAGCTGTTTTTT.

V usage is TRBV25-1 and J usage is TRBJ2-5; 10 bases agree with TRBD1. The germline V gene has CDR1 MGHDK and CDR2 SYGVNS. The CDR3 has 16 residues. V was clipped by 3 bases and J by 1 base; unmatched bases: 5. The CDR3 sequence is CASSDPGQGIQETQYF. DNA of the CDR3: TGTGCCAGCAGTGACCCGGGACAGGGGATCCAAGAGACCCAGTACTTC.

This clone was recorded once. This chain connects TRBV2 to TRBJ1-5; D is undetermined. The CDR3 is 15 residues long. Trimming took 6 bases from V and 0 from J, leaving 12 bases between them. The germline CDR1 and CDR2 sequences are SNHLY and FYNNEI. The CDR3 loop is CASRRGPYSNQPQHF. CDR3 DNA sequence: TGTGCCAGCAGGAGAGGGCCATATAGCAATCAGCCCCAGCATTTT.

The V and J genes are TRBV25-1 and TRBJ1-6; D gene unclear. The CDR3 extends over 14 amino acids. In germline, CDR1 is MGHDK, CDR2 SYGVNS. V was clipped by 6 bases and J by 1 base, with 7 bases between them. CDR3 sequence: CASRQSSYNSPLHF. CDR3 coding DNA: TGTGCCAGCAGACAGTCTTCCTATAATTCACCCCTCCACTTT.

The chain uses TRBV5-3 and TRBJ2-2; 8 positions match TRBD2. TRBV5-3 is assigned to the ORF class and has an uncertain function. Trimming at V came to 6 bases and at J to 2 bases, leaving 12 bases not matched to a gene. The CDR3 has 17 residues. CDR3: CARKRPAGGHNTGELFF. DNA of the CDR3: TGTGCCAGAAAACGACCCGCGGGGGGCCATAACACCGGGGAGCTGTTTTTT.

In DNA, the CDR3 is TGCGCCAGCAGCTCCACGACAGGGCCCATGACTGAAGCTTTCTTT. Amino acid sequence: CASSSTTGPMTEAFF. The V gene is TRBV4-1, the J gene TRBJ1-1; 7 bases are a match to TRBD1. The CDR3 runs 15 residues. Germline CDR1 reads MGHRA; CDR2 reads YSYEKL. Trimming cost V 5 bases and J 5 bases; bases outside gene matches: 11.

The chain recombines TRBV18 with TRBJ1-1, with 10 bases matching TRBD1. Trimming at V came to 0 bases and at J to 11 bases, leaving 9 bases not matched to a gene. The CDR3 is 15 residues long. Germline V CDR1 and CDR2: KGHSH, LQKENI. The CDR3 sequence is CASSPPYGQGGRAFF. The CDR3 nucleotides read TGTGCCAGCTCACCACCCTACGGACAGGGGGGACGGGCTTTCTTT.

V usage is TRBV11-2 and J usage is TRBJ2-5, with D perhaps matching TRBD2 (6 bases). CDR3 length equals 14 residues. Germline V gene lookup returns CDR1 SGHAT and CDR2 FQNNGV. Between the trimmed V and J ends, which lost 5 bases and 7 bases, there was a span of 17 bases. The CDR3 sequence: CASSPQSGVVTQYF. CDR3 bases: TGTGCCAGCAGCCCCCAATCGGGAGTTGTGACCCAGTACTTC.

This chain joins TRBV29-1 and TRBJ1-1; D not resolved. Deletions cut 4 bases from V and 0 bases from J, with 9 bases between. The CDR3 runs 13 residues. The germline V gene has CDR1 SQVTM and CDR2 ANQGSEA. The CDR3 loop is CSVVRPLNTEAFF. CDR3 nucleotide sequence: TGCAGCGTTGTGCGTCCGCTGAACACTGAAGCTTTCTTT.

This clone is a singleton in its sample. The gene calls are TRBV30 and TRBJ2-6; possible D gene TRBD1, 5 bases. The germline CDR1 and CDR2 sequences are GTSNPN and SVGIG (reference sequence). This CDR3 is 13 amino acids long. Trimming removed 6 bases at V and 2 bases at J, with 8 bases between. The CDR3 sequence: CACRGTGANVLTF. For the CDR3, the DNA is TGTGCCTGTAGGGGAACTGGGGCCAACGTCCTGACTTTC.

V and J are TRBV3-1 (or the pseudogene TRBV3-2) and TRBJ1-1; 11 bases are shared with TRBD1. The junction had 2 bases not matched to a gene; V was cut back by 4 bases and J by 4 bases. The CDR3 has 14 amino acids. Germline CDR1 and CDR2: LGHDT and YNNKEL (reference sequence). Written as DNA, the CDR3 is TGTGCCAGCAGCCGGACAGGGGGCGGCACTGAAGCTTTCTTT. It translates to CASSRTGGGTEAFF.

The J gene is TRBJ1-2, the V gene TRBV5-1, with 9 nucleotides matching TRBD1. The germline V gene encodes CDR1 SGHRS and CDR2 YFSETQ. V lost 0 bases and J lost 8; bases outside the gene matches: 11. CDR3 size: 16 residues. In DNA, the CDR3 is TGCGCCAGCAGCTTGGGCGGGGACAGGGCCCGTTTGGGCTACACCTTC. Residues: CASSLGGDRARLGYTF.

A single count supports this clone. J is TRBJ1-2 and V is TRBV29-1; maybe TRBD1 (5 bases). The V end was cut by 7 bases, the J end by 8 bases, with 23 bases between. The germline gives CDR1 SQVTM, CDR2 ANQGSEA. The CDR3 runs to 14 residues. DNA for the CDR3: TGCAGCGCCCTCGGTTCGGGAGGGGTGGAAGGCTACACCTTC. Encoded protein: CSALGSGGVEGYTF.

Here the CDR3 reads CASSLVGVPYEQYF. The CDR3 nucleotides are TGTGCCAGCAGCTTAGTCGGGGTCCCCTACGAGCAGTACTTC. V and J are TRBV7-2 and TRBJ2-7; D might be TRBD2 (5 bases). With 1 base removed from V and 2 bases from J, the gap between germline ends came to 9 bases. The germline CDR1 and CDR2 sequences are SGHTA and FQGNSA. The CDR3 contains 14 residues.

This clone was observed a single time. This chain connects TRBV28 to TRBJ2-7; 8 bases agree with TRBD1. The V gene end was trimmed by 6 bases and the J gene end by 4 bases; junction bases not matched to a gene: 5. This CDR3 contains 13 residues. Germline CDR1 MDHEN, CDR2 SYDVKM. In DNA, the CDR3 is TGTGCCAGCAGGGTGACAGGGGTTTACGAGCAGTACTTC. Amino acids: CASRVTGVYEQYF.